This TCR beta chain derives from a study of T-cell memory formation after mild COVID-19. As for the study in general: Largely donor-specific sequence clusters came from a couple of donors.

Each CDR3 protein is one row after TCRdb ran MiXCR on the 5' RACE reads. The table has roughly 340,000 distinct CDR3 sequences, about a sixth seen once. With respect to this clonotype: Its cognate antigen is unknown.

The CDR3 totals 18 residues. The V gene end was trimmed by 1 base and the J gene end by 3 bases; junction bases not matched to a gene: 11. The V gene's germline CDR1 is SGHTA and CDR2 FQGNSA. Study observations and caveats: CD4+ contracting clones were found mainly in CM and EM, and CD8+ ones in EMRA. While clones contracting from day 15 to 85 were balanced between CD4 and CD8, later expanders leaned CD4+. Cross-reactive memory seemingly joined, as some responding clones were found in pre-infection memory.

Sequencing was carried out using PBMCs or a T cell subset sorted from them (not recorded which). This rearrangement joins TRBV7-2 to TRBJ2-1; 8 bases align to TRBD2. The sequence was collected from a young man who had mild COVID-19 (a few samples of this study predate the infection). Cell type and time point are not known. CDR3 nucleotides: TGTGCCAGCAGCTTAGTCGGGGGGAGCGGGGGACTCTACAATGAGCAGTTCTTC. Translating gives CASSLVGGSGGLYNEQFF.